The present entry profiles one T cell receptor beta chain with its context. Germline V gene data show CDR1 as SGDLS and CDR2 as YYNGEE. V lost 1 base to trimming and J lost 0 bases; unmatched junction nucleotides: 9. The CDR3 sequence is 18 residues long. This specimen belongs to a study of cytomegalovirus exposure and HLA in healthy donors. The PCR used 60 Vbeta and 13 Jbeta primers. TCRdb's copy holds only in-frame clones and misses some; the assay was immunoSEQ multiplex PCR. The data show about 130,000 clones, with about 85% seen just once and around 1.7% held by the top ten. The clonotype originates from a boy under 18 in good health and CMV-seronegative. The material sequenced was PBMCs. The rearrangement links TRBV9 to TRBJ2-1, with TRBD1 identical over 8 bases. DNA of the CDR3: TGTGCCAGCAGCGTAAGCTCCACAGGGGGTAGCTCCTACAATGAGCAGTTCTTC. Encoded protein: CASSVSSTGGSSYNEQFF.